The rows below give T cell receptor beta chains drawn from one sample of a study of blood T cell repertoires in COVID-19. Sequencing was performed with immunoSEQ multiplex PCR; in TCRdb, only in-frame clones are kept and a portion is missing. The sample lists around 99,000 clones, over 80% seen once, with about 1.1% in the top ten. Sequences were obtained from peripheral blood. The origin of the receptors is a human donor in a cohort sampled during active COVID-19. Each CDR3 is given with its conserved first and last residue. D genes are given only for firm matches. Clone size is given for some rows only: seen once, a few or many times, or a class if the clone is expanded.

v_call	clone_size	j_call	d_call	cdr3_aa	cdr3_nt
TRBV3-1/TRBV3-2	NA	TRBJ2-1	TRBD2	CASSQEWGGNEQFF	TGTGCCAGCAGCCAAGAGTGGGGGGGCAATGAGCAGTTCTTC
TRBV30	NA	TRBJ1-1	TRBD1	CAWSVSQGARMNTEAFF	TGTGCCTGGAGTGTGTCACAGGGGGCACGAATGAACACTGAAGCTTTCTTT
TRBV3-1/TRBV3-2	NA	TRBJ2-4	TRBD2	CASSQDSPGGPLTKNIQYF	TGTGCCAGCAGCCAAGATTCGCCGGGAGGGCCTTTAACCAAAAACATTCAGTACTTC
TRBV19	once	TRBJ1-5	NA	CASGKNTGNWGNQPQHF	TGTGCCAGTGGTAAAAATACAGGGAACTGGGGCAATCAGCCCCAGCATTTT
TRBV7-6	NA	TRBJ2-1	TRBD2	CASSPAASGKRTEYENEQFF	TGTGCCAGCAGCCCGGCGGCTAGCGGGAAGAGAACGGAGTACGAGAATGAGCAGTTCTTC
TRBV7-9	NA	TRBJ2-7	TRBD2	CASGGEGNYEQYF	TGTGCCAGCGGTGGGGAGGGCAACTACGAGCAGTACTTC
TRBV10-3	NA	TRBJ1-2	TRBD1	CAISPDTGGNYGYTF	TGTGCCATCAGCCCCGACACAGGGGGTAACTATGGCTACACCTTC
TRBV5-4	NA	TRBJ2-3	NA	CASSVPTTTDTQYF	TGTGCCAGCAGCGTTCCAACAACCACAGATACGCAGTATTTT
TRBV24-1	NA	TRBJ2-3	NA	CATEASTDTQYF	TGTGCCACCGAAGCTAGCACAGATACGCAGTATTTT
TRBV4-1	NA	TRBJ2-4	NA	CASSQGGLPKNIQYF	TGCGCCAGCAGCCAAGGGGGACTGCCCAAAAACATTCAGTACTTC
TRBV4-2	NA	TRBJ2-1	TRBD1	CASSQDPRTGRNNEQFF	TGTGCCAGCAGCCAAGATCCGAGGACAGGGAGGAACAATGAGCAGTTCTTC
TRBV5-4	NA	TRBJ2-3	TRBD2	CASSLGLAGGKATDTQYF	TGTGCCAGCAGCTTGGGACTAGCGGGAGGCAAGGCCACAGATACGCAGTATTTT
TRBV20-1	NA	TRBJ2-7	NA	CSALADYEQYF	TGCAGTGCACTTGCGGACTACGAGCAGTACTTC
TRBV4-2	NA	TRBJ2-3	NA	CASSQAKSAGDGTDTQYF	TGTGCCAGCAGCCAAGCGAAGTCGGCGGGTGATGGCACAGATACGCAGTATTTT
TRBV6-5	NA	TRBJ2-7	NA	CATSLAEYYEQYF	TGTGCCACCTCCTTAGCGGAATACTACGAGCAGTACTTC
TRBV9	NA	TRBJ1-2	NA	CASSVLTSSPGYGYTF	TGTGCCAGCAGCGTACTCACCTCCAGTCCGGGGTATGGCTACACCTTC
TRBV5-1	NA	TRBJ2-7	NA	CASSLREAGEQYF	TGCGCCAGCAGCTTAAGGGAAGCGGGCGAGCAGTACTTC
TRBV6-5	once	TRBJ1-2	TRBD1	CASSDRVNYGYTF	TGTGCCAGCAGCGACAGGGTTAACTATGGCTACACCTTC
TRBV11-2	NA	TRBJ2-1	TRBD2	CASSPTSGSAMEQFF	TGTGCCAGCAGTCCGACTAGCGGGAGCGCGATGGAGCAGTTCTTC
TRBV7-9	NA	TRBJ2-1	NA	CASSLAGRRSSYNEQFF	TGTGCCAGCAGCTTAGCGGGCAGGCGAAGCTCCTACAATGAGCAGTTCTTC
TRBV5-5	NA	TRBJ2-5	TRBD1	CASSLEGQGKTQYF	TGTGCCAGCAGCTTGGAGGGACAGGGTAAGACCCAGTACTTC
TRBV28	NA	TRBJ2-5	TRBD2	CASSPAGGSQETQYF	TGTGCCAGCAGCCCAGCGGGGGGTTCGCAAGAGACCCAGTACTTC
TRBV7-2	NA	TRBJ2-7	TRBD2	CASSLSPAGIDEQYF	TGTGCCAGCAGCTTAAGCCCAGCGGGAATAGACGAGCAGTACTTC
TRBV12-3/TRBV12-4	NA	TRBJ1-2	TRBD1	CASSLGQGYGYTF	TGTGCCAGCAGCCTCGGACAGGGCTATGGCTACACCTTC
TRBV28	once	TRBJ1-4	NA	CASSSYGTNEKLFF	TGTGCCAGCAGTTCCTATGGGACAAATGAAAAACTGTTTTTT
TRBV5-1	NA	TRBJ1-2	TRBD1	CASSSPGQTYGYTF	TGCGCCAGCAGCTCTCCGGGACAGACCTATGGCTACACCTTC
TRBV19	NA	TRBJ2-3	NA	CASSPHTLQGTDTQYF	TGTGCCAGTAGTCCACACACCCTCCAGGGCACAGATACGCAGTATTTT
TRBV28	NA	TRBJ1-5	NA	CASSLIDGNNQPQHF	TGTGCCAGCAGTTTAATCGACGGGAATAATCAGCCCCAGCATTTT
TRBV5-1	NA	TRBJ2-1	TRBD2	CASSGGTSSYNEQFF	TGCGCCAGCAGCGGGGGGACTAGCTCCTACAATGAGCAGTTCTTC
TRBV7-9	few	TRBJ1-6	TRBD1	CASSLSQGGLHF	TGTGCCAGCAGCTTAAGTCAGGGGGGCCTCCACTTT
TRBV7-2	NA	TRBJ2-1	NA	CASSLVGLAEQFF	TGTGCCAGCAGCTTAGTCGGGCTAGCGGAGCAGTTCTTC
TRBV5-1	NA	TRBJ2-5	TRBD1	CASSLIDRGKETQYF	TGCGCCAGCAGCTTGATTGACAGGGGCAAAGAGACCCAGTACTTC
TRBV29-1	NA	TRBJ1-4	NA	CSTKQGYATNEKLFF	TGCAGCACTAAACAGGGATATGCAACTAATGAAAAACTGTTTTTT
TRBV18	NA	TRBJ2-5	NA	CASSPRQLQETQYF	TGTGCCAGCTCACCTAGACAGCTCCAAGAGACCCAGTACTTC
TRBV10-3	once	TRBJ1-1	NA	CAISGSELAEAFF	TGTGCCATCAGTGGGTCTGAATTAGCTGAAGCTTTCTTT
TRBV19	NA	TRBJ2-1	TRBD2	CASSAISGKFYNEQFF	TGTGCCAGTAGTGCGATTAGCGGGAAATTTTACAATGAGCAGTTCTTC
TRBV18	NA	TRBJ1-1	NA	CASSPPGDVGAFF	TGTGCCAGCTCACCGCCAGGGGACGTGGGAGCTTTCTTT
TRBV5-1	NA	TRBJ2-1	TRBD2	CASSWGLAGGGNEQFF	TGCGCCAGCAGCTGGGGACTAGCGGGAGGAGGGAATGAGCAGTTCTTC
TRBV7-2	NA	TRBJ2-2	TRBD2	CAATSFSNTGELFF	TGTGCCGCGACTAGCTTCTCGAACACCGGGGAGCTGTTTTTT
TRBV5-1	once	TRBJ2-1	TRBD2	CASRDYTYNEQFF	TGCGCCAGCCGGGACTACACCTACAATGAGCAGTTCTTC
TRBV14	NA	TRBJ1-2	TRBD1	CASSQRQGDYGYTF	TGTGCCAGCAGCCAGAGACAGGGCGACTATGGCTACACCTTC
TRBV6-6	NA	TRBJ1-2	NA	CASSLDTYYGYTF	TGTGCCAGCAGTTTAGACACCTACTATGGCTACACCTTC
TRBV6-6	NA	TRBJ2-3	TRBD2	CASAPSGGRRADTQYF	TGTGCCAGCGCTCCGTCTGGCGGGAGGCGGGCAGATACGCAGTATTTT
TRBV18	NA	TRBJ2-2	TRBD1	CASSRVDRSNTGELFF	TGTGCCAGCTCACGGGTGGACAGGTCGAACACCGGGGAGCTGTTTTTT